A selection of T cell receptor beta chains follows, all from one sample in a study of blood T cell repertoires in COVID-19. Sequenced by immunoSEQ multiplex PCR; TCRdb stores in-frame clones only, minus some. The repertoire holds 200,000 or so clones, with 88% as singletons. Sequenced input: peripheral blood. Source of these receptors: a woman aged 60 to 75 with acute or convalescent COVID-19. The CDR3 runs from the conserved cysteine through the conserved F or W. D genes are given only for firm matches. Clone sizes are given selectively: once, few, many, or a class where the clone is expanded.

J: TRBJ1-1
size: NA
D: NA
V: TRBV27
length: 15
CDR3: CASSSSTAVGTEAFF
DNA: TGTGCCAGCAGTTCTAGTACAGCGGTGGGAACTGAAGCTTTCTTT

J: TRBJ1-2
size: NA
D: NA
V: TRBV3-1/TRBV3-2
length: 14
CDR3: CASSQGVSGYGYTF
DNA: TGTGCCAGCAGCCAAGGCGTTTCGGGCTATGGCTACACCTTC

J: TRBJ2-7
size: NA
D: TRBD2
V: TRBV18
length: 17
CDR3: CASSLETSGTSGFEQYF
DNA: TGTGCCAGCTCGCTTGAGACTAGCGGGACCTCGGGTTTCGAGCAGTACTTC

J: TRBJ1-6
size: NA
D: TRBD1
V: TRBV5-8
length: 14
CDR3: CASSRRGQGSPLHF
DNA: TGTGCCAGCAGCCGGAGAGGACAGGGTTCACCCCTCCACTTT

J: TRBJ1-5
size: NA
D: NA
V: TRBV30
length: 13
CDR3: CAWSVRGSQPQHF
DNA: TGTGCCTGGAGTGTACGGGGGAGTCAGCCCCAGCATTTT

J: TRBJ1-5
size: NA
D: TRBD1
V: TRBV7-8
length: 15
CDR3: CASSSYRGQNQPQHF
DNA: TGTGCCAGCAGCTCCTACAGGGGGCAGAATCAGCCCCAGCATTTT

J: TRBJ2-3
size: NA
D: TRBD2
V: TRBV5-1
length: 16
CDR3: CASTLAPTSGVDTQYF
DNA: TGCGCCAGCACTTTGGCCCCGACTAGCGGGGTAGATACGCAGTATTTT

J: TRBJ2-7
size: NA
D: TRBD2
V: TRBV4-2
length: 15
CDR3: CASSQAGSGSYEQYF
DNA: TGTGCCAGCAGCCAAGCGGGTAGCGGGAGCTACGAGCAGTACTTC

J: TRBJ2-5
size: NA
D: NA
V: TRBV5-4
length: 15
CDR3: CASSFHYRNQETQYF
DNA: TGTGCCAGCAGCTTCCACTACAGGAACCAAGAGACCCAGTACTTC

J: TRBJ1-2
size: NA
D: TRBD1
V: TRBV5-6
length: 15
CDR3: CASSPGQRKGYGYTF
DNA: TGTGCCAGCAGCCCGGGACAGCGAAAGGGGTATGGCTACACCTTC

J: TRBJ1-2
size: few
D: NA
V: TRBV7-9
length: 14
CDR3: CASSFIEFYYGYTF
DNA: TGTGCCAGCAGCTTTATTGAGTTTTACTATGGCTACACCTTC

J: TRBJ1-2
size: NA
D: TRBD1
V: TRBV19
length: 15
CDR3: CASMAGTGGWYGYTF
DNA: TGTGCCAGCATGGCGGGGACAGGGGGCTGGTATGGCTACACCTTC

J: TRBJ2-7
size: NA
D: NA
V: TRBV4-1
length: 15
CDR3: CASSQQDTPGYEQYF
DNA: TGCGCCAGCAGCCAGCAGGACACGCCTGGCTACGAGCAGTACTTC

J: TRBJ2-2
size: NA
D: NA
V: TRBV18
length: 16
CDR3: CASSPIGTPNTGELFF
DNA: TGTGCCAGCTCACCGATCGGGACTCCCAACACCGGGGAGCTGTTTTTT

J: TRBJ2-3
size: NA
D: NA
V: TRBV6-6
length: 14
CDR3: CASIRGGRTDTQYF
DNA: TGTGCCAGCATCAGGGGCGGACGCACAGATACGCAGTATTTT

J: TRBJ1-3
size: NA
D: TRBD1
V: TRBV9
length: 17
CDR3: CASSATGTGVAGNTIYF
DNA: TGTGCCAGCAGCGCGACCGGGACAGGGGTTGCTGGAAACACCATATATTTT